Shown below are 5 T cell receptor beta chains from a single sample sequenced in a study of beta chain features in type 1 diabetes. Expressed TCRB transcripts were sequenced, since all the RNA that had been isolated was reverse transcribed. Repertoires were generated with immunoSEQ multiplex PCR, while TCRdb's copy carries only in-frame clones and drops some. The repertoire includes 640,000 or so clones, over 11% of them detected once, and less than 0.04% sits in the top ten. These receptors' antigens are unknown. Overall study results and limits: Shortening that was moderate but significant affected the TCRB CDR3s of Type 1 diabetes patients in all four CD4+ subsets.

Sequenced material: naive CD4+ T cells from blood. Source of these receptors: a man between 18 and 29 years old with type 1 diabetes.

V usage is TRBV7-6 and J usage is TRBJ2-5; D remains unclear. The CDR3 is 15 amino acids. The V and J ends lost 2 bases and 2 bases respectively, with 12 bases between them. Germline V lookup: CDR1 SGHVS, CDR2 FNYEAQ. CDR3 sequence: CASSLFSLNQETQYF. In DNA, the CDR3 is TGTGCCAGCAGCTTATTCTCCCTAAATCAAGAGACCCAGTACTTC.

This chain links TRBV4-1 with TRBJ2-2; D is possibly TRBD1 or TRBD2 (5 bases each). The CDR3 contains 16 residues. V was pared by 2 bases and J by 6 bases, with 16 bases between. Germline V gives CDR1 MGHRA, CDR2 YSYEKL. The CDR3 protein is CASSQSTGTNPGELFF. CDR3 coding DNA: TGCGCCAGCAGCCAATCTACCGGGACGAATCCCGGGGAGCTGTTTTTT.

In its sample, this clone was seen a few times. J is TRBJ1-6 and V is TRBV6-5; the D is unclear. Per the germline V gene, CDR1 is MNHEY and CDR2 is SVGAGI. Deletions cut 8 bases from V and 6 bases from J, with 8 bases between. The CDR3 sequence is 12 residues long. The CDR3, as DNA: TGTGCCAGCGGGAGAAGTAATTCACCCCTCCACTTT. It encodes CASGRSNSPLHF.

The CDR3 spells CASSVGAGGETQYF. The CDR3 DNA follows: TGTGCCAGCAGCGTAGGGGCAGGAGGAGAGACCCAGTACTTC. The J gene is TRBJ2-5, the V gene TRBV9, with D perhaps matching TRBD2 (5 bases). Germline CDR1 reads SGDLS; CDR2 reads YYNGEE. V lost 0 bases and J lost 4, with 10 bases in between. The CDR3 totals 14 residues.

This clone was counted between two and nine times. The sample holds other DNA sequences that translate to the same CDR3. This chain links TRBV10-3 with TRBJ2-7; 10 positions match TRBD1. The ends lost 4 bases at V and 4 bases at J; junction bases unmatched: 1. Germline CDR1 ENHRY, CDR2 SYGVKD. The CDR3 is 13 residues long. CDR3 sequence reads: CAISGTGGYEQYF. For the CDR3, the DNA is TGTGCCATCAGTGGGACAGGGGGATACGAGCAGTACTTC.